This note documents a single T cell receptor beta chain sequence. No antigen is known for it. Base qualities were left out, and no much larger clone turns up one base away. Sequenced on an Illumina HiSeq 2000. Multiplex PCR amplification was used to generate the TCR beta chain libraries. The amplified TCR beta chain products were analyzed by high-throughput sequencing. In TCRdb, the public reads were trimmed at Q25 with fastp and aligned with MiXCR, with productive beta chains retained. Rows with one shared CDR3 protein collapse into an entry with the most common genes and DNA. Counted in this sample were approximately 210,000 distinct CDR3 sequences; under 40% of them appeared once. The ten largest clones capture about 3.3% of the sample. Lymph node samples were obtained from the axillary draining lymph nodes of breast cancer patients. This record belongs to a study of breast tumors, draining lymph nodes, adjacent tissues (dated by TCRdb to about 2016). For the study in its entirety: The study compared TCR beta repertoires across tumor, adjacent nontumor tissue and axillary lymph nodes from breast cancer patients. In human breast cancer, the study set out to evaluate how tumor, surrounding tissue and draining lymph node repertoires relate to one another and whether T cells may move between these sites. Overall study results and their limits: Tumors showed preferential V and J gene usage, and their T-cell repertoire diversity fell below that of lymph nodes yet above that of nontumor tissue. In luminal-like breast cancer, tumor and nontumor tissue repertoires resembled each other significantly more than in basal-like breast cancer. The data were judged consistent with most tumor T cells deriving from the lymph node and then expanding within tumor tissue. The conclusion that tumor T cells originate in lymph nodes was framed as consistent with a hypothesis rather than directly demonstrated.

The TCR sequence derives from a female donor with breast cancer. Some clones in this sample may be carry-over from other donors' samples. Sample: axillary lymph node tissue.

The CDR3 is CASSLMGLAGNTGELFF. The DNA sequence reads TGTGCCAGCAGCTTAATGGGACTAGCGGGGAACACCGGGGAGCTGTTTTTT. This sequence uses TRBV7-3 and TRBJ2-2, with 12 central nucleotides matching TRBD2. V trim: 1 base; J trim: 1 base; unmatched bases: 1. The germline V gene gives CDR1 as SGHTA and CDR2 as FQGTGA. The CDR3 numbers 17 residues from cysteine through phenylalanine. Only the CDR3 DNA is retained, 51 bases long and in frame from the first base.